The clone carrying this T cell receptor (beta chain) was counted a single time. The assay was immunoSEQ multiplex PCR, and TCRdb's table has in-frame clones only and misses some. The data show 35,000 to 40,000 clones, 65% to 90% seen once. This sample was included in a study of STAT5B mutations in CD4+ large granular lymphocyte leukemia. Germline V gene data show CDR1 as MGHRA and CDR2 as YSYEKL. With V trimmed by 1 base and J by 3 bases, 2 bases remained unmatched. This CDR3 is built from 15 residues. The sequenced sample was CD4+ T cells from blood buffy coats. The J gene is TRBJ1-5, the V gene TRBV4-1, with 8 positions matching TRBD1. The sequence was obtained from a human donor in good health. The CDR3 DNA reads TGCGCCAGCAGCCAAGCAGGGGGCTACAATCAGCCCCAGCATTTT. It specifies CASSQAGGYNQPQHF.